This T cell receptor beta chain was observed in a study of blood T cell repertoires in COVID-19. Study context: Collection of acute and convalescent COVID-19 samples took place in the United States, Italy and Spain. T cells, B-cell-depleted T cells, or PBMCs provided the cDNA or gDNA that served as material.

Germline V gene sequence: CDR1 LGHNA, CDR2 YNFKEQ. V was clipped by 1 base and J by 1 base; unmatched bases: 6. The CDR3 consists of 17 residues. Authors' analysis steps: Using reference gene primer amplification, nucleated cell counts were estimated. The data were produced by immunoSEQ multiplex PCR, yet TCRdb's version contains in-frame clones alone and is incomplete. V and J calls and clone size come straight from that table; D and trimming were deduced from the DNA. Among fewer than 150,000 clones listed, about four fifths were seen once. This clonotype originated in a woman aged 50 to 60 with acute or convalescent COVID-19. The specimen was peripheral blood. The V call is TRBV4-2, the J call TRBJ2-3; 9 nucleotides align to TRBD1. The CDR3 DNA sequence: TGTGCCAGCAGCCAAGTGGGGACAGGGAGGGGCACAGATACGCAGTATTTT. This translates into CASSQVGTGRGTDTQYF.